This T cell receptor (beta chain) was profiled in a study of beta chain features in type 1 diabetes. Whole-study results and caveats: For patients and controls alike, PCR might favor shorter templates to the same degree. In every one of the four CD4+ subsets, TCRB CDR3s were moderately but significantly shorter in Type 1 diabetes patients. Fewer insertions but more deletions were seen at VDJ junctions in type 1 diabetes patients.

This clone occurred once. Its specificity is not known. Investigators reverse transcribed all isolated RNA, so they sequenced expressed TCRB transcripts. About 3.5 million reads per sample on average were obtained from naive, central memory and regulatory T cell samples. Sequencing used immunoSEQ multiplex PCR; TCRdb keeps in-frame clones, though not all of them. The sample holds around 250,000 clones; approximately 15% are singletons and the top ten take approximately 0.018%. The authors sorted CD4+ naive, central memory, regulatory and stem cell-like memory cells via CD45RO/CCR7/CD25/CD127/CD95/CD27. The CDR3 covers 16 residues. CDR1 is SGHDT and CDR2 is YYEEEE in the germline V gene. Germline trimming cut 3 bases from V and 5 bases from J; bases unmatched to any gene: 11.

Sequenced sample: naive CD4+ T cells from blood. The source is a man aged 25 to 45 with type 1 diabetes. V gene TRBV5-6 combines with J gene TRBJ2-5; 9 bases match TRBD1. CDR3 DNA sequence: TGTGCCAGCAGCTGGGCCGGGACAGGGCCTGGGGAGACCCAGTACTTC. Translating it yields CASSWAGTGPGETQYF.